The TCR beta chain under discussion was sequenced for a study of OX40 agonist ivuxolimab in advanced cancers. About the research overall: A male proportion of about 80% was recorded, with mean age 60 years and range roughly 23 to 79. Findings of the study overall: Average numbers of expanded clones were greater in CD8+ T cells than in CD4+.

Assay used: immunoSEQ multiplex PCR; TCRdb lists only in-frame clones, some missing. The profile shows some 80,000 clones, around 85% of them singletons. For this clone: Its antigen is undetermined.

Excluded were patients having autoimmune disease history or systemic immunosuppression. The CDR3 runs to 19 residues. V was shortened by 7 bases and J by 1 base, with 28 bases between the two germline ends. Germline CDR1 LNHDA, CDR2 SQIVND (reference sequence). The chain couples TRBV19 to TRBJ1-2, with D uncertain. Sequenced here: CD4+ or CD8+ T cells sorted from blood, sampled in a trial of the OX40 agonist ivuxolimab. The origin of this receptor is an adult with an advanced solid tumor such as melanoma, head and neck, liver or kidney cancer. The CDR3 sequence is CASNFNTRESNNLNYGYTF. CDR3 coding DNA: TGTGCCAGTAACTTTAACACACGGGAATCGAATAACCTTAACTATGGCTACACCTTC.